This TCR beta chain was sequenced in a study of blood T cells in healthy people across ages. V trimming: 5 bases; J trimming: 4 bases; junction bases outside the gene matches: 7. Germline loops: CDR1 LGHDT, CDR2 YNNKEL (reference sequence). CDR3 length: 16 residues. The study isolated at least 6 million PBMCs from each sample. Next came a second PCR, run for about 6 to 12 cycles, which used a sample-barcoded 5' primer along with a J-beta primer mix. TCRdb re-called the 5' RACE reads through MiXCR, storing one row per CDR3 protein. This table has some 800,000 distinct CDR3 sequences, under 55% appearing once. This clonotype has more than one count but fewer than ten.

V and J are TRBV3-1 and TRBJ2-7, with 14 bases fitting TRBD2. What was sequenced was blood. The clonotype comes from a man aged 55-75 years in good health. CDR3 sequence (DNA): TGTGCCAGCAGCGATTCTGGGACTAGCGGGGGTTACGAGCAGTACTTC. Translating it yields CASSDSGTSGGYEQYF.